This is a list of T cell receptor beta chains from one sample in a study of shared clonotypes between healthy human individuals. Repertoires were generated with immunoSEQ multiplex PCR, while TCRdb's copy carries only in-frame clones and drops some. The sample contains 2 million to 2.5 million clones, less than 95% of which appear only once. The sequenced material came from naive CD4+ T cells from PBMCs. These receptors all come from a man in his late teens or twenties in good health. Some clones in this sample may be carry-over from other donors' samples. The CDR3 runs from the conserved cysteine through the conserved F or W. The D gene is left open where the match is weak. Not all rows give a size; the values are once, few, many and, for expanded clones, a class.

clone size	V gene	J gene	D gene	CDR3 protein	CDR3 DNA
.	TRBV7-9	TRBJ1-2	.	CASSLVTADYGYTF	TGTGCCAGCAGCTTAGTTACCGCGGACTATGGCTACACCTTC
.	TRBV6-6	TRBJ2-4	.	CASTPSAPAKNIQYF	TGTGCCAGCACCCCGAGTGCCCCGGCCAAAAACATTCAGTACTTC
once	TRBV6-6	TRBJ1-2	TRBD1	CASSYQMDRGWDGYTF	TGTGCCAGCAGTTACCAAATGGACAGGGGCTGGGATGGCTACACCTTC
.	TRBV5-6	TRBJ1-4	TRBD1	CASSPGDRENEKLFF	TGTGCCAGCAGCCCAGGGGACAGGGAGAATGAAAAACTGTTTTTT
.	TRBV27	TRBJ2-5	.	CASTSGKETQYF	TGTGCCAGCACCTCGGGGAAAGAGACCCAGTACTTC
.	TRBV15	TRBJ1-3	.	CATSRELKSRSGNTIYF	TGTGCCACCAGCAGAGAATTGAAGTCCCGCTCTGGAAACACCATATATTTT
.	TRBV21-1	TRBJ1-4	.	CANPGRGPFATNEKLFF	TGTGCCAACCCAGGTCGGGGTCCTTTCGCAACTAATGAAAAACTGTTTTTT
.	TRBV5-5	TRBJ1-1	.	CASRRDQGTEAFF	TGTGCCAGCAGGCGGGACCAGGGGACTGAAGCTTTCTTT
.	TRBV10-3	TRBJ1-1	.	CAISGLNTEAFF	TGTGCCATCAGCGGACTGAACACTGAAGCTTTCTTT
few	TRBV10-3	TRBJ1-5	.	CAISDIQETQPQHF	TGTGCCATCAGTGACATACAGGAGACTCAGCCCCAGCATTTT
.	TRBV18	TRBJ1-3	.	CASSPTTNLRTQRSSGNTIYF	TGTGCCAGCTCACCAACGACTAACTTACGGACGCAGAGGAGCTCTGGAAACACCATATATTTT
few	TRBV7-9	TRBJ2-7	.	CASSPTGPPGVNEQYF	TGTGCCAGCAGCCCGACCGGGCCGCCGGGAGTCAACGAGCAGTACTTC
few	TRBV2	TRBJ1-4	.	CASSDGRGNEKLFF	TGTGCCAGCAGTGATGGCAGGGGTAATGAAAAACTGTTTTTT
.	TRBV5-1	TRBJ2-1	.	CASSGGQTKDEQFF	TGCGCCAGCAGCGGCGGACAGACTAAGGATGAGCAGTTCTTC
.	TRBV7-3	TRBJ2-3	TRBD2	CASSDGTSGWADTQYF	TGTGCCAGCAGTGACGGGACTAGCGGGTGGGCAGATACGCAGTATTTT
few	TRBV30	TRBJ1-1	.	CAWSIVGGGNTEAFF	TGTGCCTGGAGCATAGTGGGGGGAGGCAACACTGAAGCTTTCTTT
.	TRBV10-3	TRBJ2-1	TRBD2	CAISVTSGSGEQFF	TGTGCCATCAGTGTGACTAGCGGGAGTGGTGAGCAGTTCTTC
.	TRBV6-1	TRBJ2-1	TRBD1	CASRRLGQGDEQFF	TGTGCCAGCAGGAGATTGGGACAGGGGGATGAGCAGTTCTTC